The 11 T cell receptor beta chains presented below share a single source sample, sequenced in a study of cytomegalovirus exposure and HLA in healthy donors. PCR primers comprised 60 Vbeta and 13 Jbeta primers. The data were produced by immunoSEQ multiplex PCR, yet TCRdb's version contains in-frame clones alone and is incomplete. The data contain about 180,000 clones, around 80% of them singletons. Sample: PBMCs. These receptors came from a man between 40 and 49 years old in good health and CMV-seronegative.

About this clone: The identical CDR3 is also encoded by other nucleotide sequences in the sample. V and J are TRBV29-1 and TRBJ2-2; 11 nucleotides agree with TRBD2. Germline CDR1 and CDR2: SQVTM and ANQGSEA. The V and J ends lost 6 bases and 5 bases, in that order; junction bases with no gene match: 14. The CDR3 has 17 amino acids. CDR3: CSVKSPLAGGLTGELFF. DNA for the CDR3: TGCAGCGTGAAAAGTCCCCTAGCGGGAGGACTAACCGGGGAGCTGTTTTTT.

The chain couples TRBV4-3 to TRBJ2-5, with 11 bases fitting TRBD1. Per the germline V gene, CDR1 is LGHNA and CDR2 is YSLEER. CDR3 size: 16 residues. The V gene end was trimmed by 0 bases and the J gene end by 5 bases; junction bases not matched to a gene: 5. CDR3 nucleotides: TGCGCCAGCAGCCAAGATTGGGGACAGGGGGGCGAGACCCAGTACTTC. Its protein product is CASSQDWGQGGETQYF.

The chain employs TRBV7-2 and TRBJ2-3, with 9 bases matching TRBD2. In germline, CDR1 is SGHTA, CDR2 FQGNSA. The CDR3 contains 17 residues. J lost 6 bases, V lost 1 base, and 11 bases had no gene match. The CDR3 DNA reads TGTGCCAGCAGCTTAGGGTCTTTGGCGGGGGGGCCGGATACGCAGTATTTT. Encoded protein: CASSLGSLAGGPDTQYF. The full variable domain, its missing parts supplied by reference TRBV7-2 and TRBJ2-3, is GAGVSQSPSNKVTEKGKDVELRCDPISGHTALYWYRQSLGQGLEFLIYFQGNSAPDKSGLPSDRFSAERTGGSVSTLTIQRTQQEDSAVYLCASSLGSLAGGPDTQYFGPGTRLTVL.

V gene TRBV7-2 combines with J gene TRBJ2-7; the D gene is possibly TRBD2 (6 bases). The CDR3 sequence is 14 residues long. From germline, CDR1 is SGHTA and CDR2 FQGNSA. The V gene lost 5 bases and the J gene lost 6 bases, with 17 bases spanning the gap. The CDR3 sequence is CASSTLPGVGEQYF. CDR3 DNA: TGTGCCAGCAGCACACTACCGGGAGTGGGCGAGCAGTACTTC.

This clone showed up just once. V and J are TRBV5-1 and TRBJ2-5; possibly TRBD2 for D (5 bases). The CDR3 loop spans 14 amino acids. V lost 2 bases to trimming and J lost 2 bases, with 10 bases between them. Germline V gene sequence: CDR1 SGHRS, CDR2 YFSETQ. The CDR3 coding sequence is TGCGCCAGCAGCTTTTGGGGAGAACAAGAGACCCAGTACTTC. Its protein product is CASSFWGEQETQYF.

The chain uses TRBV7-9 and TRBJ2-2; possibly TRBD1 for D (5 bases). V lost 5 bases, J lost 6 bases, and 10 bases lay in between. The germline CDR1 and CDR2 sequences are SEHNR and FQNEAQ (reference sequence). The CDR3 is 13 amino acids. CDR3 loop: CASSAGWAGELFF. The CDR3 DNA reads TGTGCCAGCAGCGCAGGGTGGGCCGGGGAGCTGTTTTTT.

This clone was found a few times. This chain connects TRBV5-8 to TRBJ2-5; D is possibly TRBD2 (6 bases). Trimming removed 5 bases from V and 2 bases from J, with 22 bases in between. This CDR3 spans 17 amino acids. Germline assignment: CDR1 SGHTS and CDR2 YDEGEE. The CDR3 region has the DNA TGTGCCAGCAGGAAGAGGTGGCAGCGGGCACGGCAAGAGACCCAGTACTTC. Protein: CASRKRWQRARQETQYF. Supplemented by reference TRBV5-8 and TRBJ2-5, the full variable domain reads EAGVTQSPTHLIKTRGQQATLRCSPISGHTSVYWYQQALGLGLQFLLWYDEGEERNRGNFPPRFSGRQFPNYSSELNVNALELEDSALYLCASRKRWQRARQETQYFGPGTRLLVL.

This clone was picked up a small number of times. This chain uses TRBV27 with TRBJ2-4; D not certain. V lost 5 bases and J 0 bases, leaving 8 bases between the germline ends. The CDR3 runs to 14 residues. Germline values: CDR1 MNHEY, CDR2 SMNVEV (reference sequence). CDR3 residues: CASSPRVAKNIQYF. In DNA form, the CDR3 reads TGTGCCAGCAGTCCCCGGGTAGCCAAAAACATTCAGTACTTC.

The chain links TRBV25-1 to TRBJ2-5; TRBD2 matches at 9 bases. With 2 bases clipped from V and 4 bases from J, the junction kept 5 bases outside the gene matches. The CDR3 covers 15 residues. Germline CDR1 is MGHDK and CDR2 is SYGVNS. For the CDR3, the DNA is TGTGCCAGCAGTGAACGTCTAGCGGGGCGAGAGACCCAGTACTTC. Protein: CASSERLAGRETQYF.

This chain joins TRBV7-8 and TRBJ1-1; the D gene is possibly TRBD1 (5 bases). The germline CDR1 and CDR2 sequences are SGHVS and FQNEAQ. V was cut by 0 bases and J by 4 bases, with 12 bases left in between. CDR3 length: 15 amino acids. CDR3 residues: CASSLAWGRPTEAFF. The CDR3 bases are TGTGCCAGCAGCTTAGCTTGGGGGAGGCCCACTGAAGCTTTCTTT.

The chain uses TRBV19 and TRBJ2-6, with TRBD1 as a possible D gene (6 bases). The germline CDR1 and CDR2 sequences are LNHDA and SQIVND (reference sequence). Trimming left V 6 bases short and J 4 bases short, with 13 bases between. The CDR3 consists of 15 residues. CDR3 sequence (DNA): TGTGCCAGTAGGCTTCAGGGGACCGGGGCCAACGTCCTGACTTTC. This encodes CASRLQGTGANVLTF.